A single T cell receptor beta chain is shown here with its context. This clonotype was seen at least ten times. This receptor's antigen is unknown. Base qualities were left out, and no much larger clone turns up one base away. The source of the sample is a study of T cells in Graves' hyperthyroidism and ophthalmopathy (dated by TCRdb to about 2019). At the level of the whole study: Peripheral blood was collected at initial diagnosis, before any treatment. TCR V-J signatures able to tell the groups apart were searched for in a discovery cohort of about a hundred patients, of whom approximately 40 had Graves' ophthalmopathy and under 65 had stable Graves' hyperthyroidism. An independent validation cohort of fewer than 20 hyperthyroidism patients and 17 patients who later progressed to ophthalmopathy tested prospective prediction of ophthalmopathy. For training and testing, the 110 or so patients in the discovery cohort were randomly divided in a 7:3 ratio. Thyroid tissue and blood T-cell repertoires from more than five Graves' hyperthyroidism patients were also compared in the study. Following sampling, methimazole starting at 30 mg daily was given to hyperthyroidism patients, and high-dose intravenous methylprednisolone was given to ophthalmopathy patients. The paper describes TCR Vbeta CDR3 sequencing of 130 to 150 peripheral blood samples, made up of roughly 45 ophthalmopathy patients, 70 to 80 hyperthyroidism patients and some 17 progressor patients.

V is pared back by 5 bases and J by 5 bases, with 13 bases lying between the germline termini. The CDR3 holds 14 amino acids from the cysteine to the phenylalanine. Kept here is only the CDR3 DNA, which spans 42 bases and is read in frame from base 1. Per the germline V gene, MNHNS is the CDR1 and SASEGT is the CDR2. Ophthalmopathy patients had moderately to severely active disease, with a Clinical Activity Score of 3 or more, a NOSPECS grade of 4 or more, and a disease duration of less than 3 months. The study excluded patients with uncontrolled infections, other autoimmune diseases, pregnancy or lactation. Diagnoses relied on clinical symptoms, serum thyroxine and TRAb, thyroid ultrasound and orbital computed tomography. PBMCs were separated from 10 ml of fresh peripheral blood using Ficoll-Paque density gradient centrifugation. Total RNA was extracted with Trizol reagent, and quality was checked on an Agilent 2100 Bioanalyzer.

Overall study outcomes, separate from this receptor: Sample size was not statistically predetermined, and investigators were not blinded to group allocation. Most expanded thyroid clonotypes (frequency above 0.001) were also detected in blood, a finding suggesting that blood repertoires may reflect thyroid immune responses. A 13 V-J signature model separated ophthalmopathy from stable hyperthyroidism, with roughly 88% sensitivity and 81% to 83% specificity in cross-validation and 80%/75% in testing. In validation, the model predicted progression to ophthalmopathy a median of around 6.5 months before onset, with 65% to 71% sensitivity and roughly 73% specificity.

Amplification of TCR beta CDR3 regions was carried out from RNA transcripts. A first-round RT-PCR of the TCR CDR3 used the HTBI primer set with the Qiagen OneStep RT-PCR kit. The libraries were constructed in a second round of multiplex PCR and then size-selected and purified. Sequencing of the libraries was done on an Illumina HiSeq2000 using paired-end 100 bp reads. The authors processed their data as follows. SOAPnuke was used to process the raw data, with reads discarded if the reads contained adapters or uncalled bases, had a mean Phred below 15, or lacked an exact constant-primer or identifier match. High-quality paired reads were merged using COPE v1.2.5, and each unique nucleotide sequence was defined as a clonotype. MiTCR v1.1 was used to align clonotypes to the IMGT TRBV, TRBD and TRBJ reference segments. The analysis was restricted to V-J combinations with a frequency above 0.0001, which together covered 99% to 99.2% of the repertoires. The TCS score was defined as the ratio of F50 (clonal expansion) to E x V (chaos), calculated using BLOSUM62-based TCRdist between CDR3 peptides within each V-J. Welch's t-statistics and random forest reduced approximately 520 V-J features to around 14, which were used in a naive Bayes classifier (R e1071). TCRdb ran its own pipeline on the public reads, namely fastp trimming at Q25 and MiXCR clone calling, and kept in-frame beta chains. Entries that share a CDR3 protein sequence are merged under the most common genes and DNA. TCRdb assigned the V and J calls; the authors' analysis was not used. The sample table contains 410,000 or so distinct CDR3 sequences; only one count was recorded for around 15% of them. In total, the top ten clones hold less than 15% of the sample.

This TCR was recovered from a man younger than 35 with Graves' ophthalmopathy. The chain is assembled from TRBV6-1 and TRBJ2-1; the D segment could be TRBD2, given 5 matching bases. The sample taken for sequencing was blood. The DNA sequence follows: TGTGCCAGCAGTCAAGGCGGAGGACACAATGAGCAGTTCTTC. Its product reads: CASSQGGGHNEQFF.